Below are 10 T cell receptor beta chains sequenced from a single sample in a study of blood T cell repertoires in COVID-19. Assay: immunoSEQ multiplex PCR; the TCRdb copy retains only in-frame clones and omits some. The data show about 170,000 clones, approximately 81% seen once. Material for sequencing was peripheral blood. The origin of the receptors is a man aged 18 to 35 with active or convalescent COVID-19.

This chain links TRBV19 with TRBJ1-2, with a weak D call TRBD1 (5 bases). V gave up 9 bases and J gave up 5 bases, with 16 bases separating them. This CDR3 is 13 amino acids long. CDR1 LNHDA and CDR2 SQIVND come from the germline V gene (reference sequence). The CDR3 DNA sequence: TGTGCCAGCAGAGGAGACAGAGCATATGGCTACACCTTC. Translated, it gives CASRGDRAYGYTF.

Only one count was recorded for this clone. J is TRBJ1-2 and V is TRBV7-2, with TRBD1 identical over 7 bases. The CDR3 totals 15 residues. Germline values: CDR1 SGHTA, CDR2 FQGNSA. J gave up 0 bases and V 5 bases, and 6 bases lay outside the gene matches. The CDR3 here is CASSRRDSANYGYTF. The CDR3 coding sequence is TGTGCCAGCAGCCGCAGGGACAGTGCTAACTATGGCTACACCTTC.

The V call is TRBV4-2, the J call TRBJ1-3; perhaps TRBD1 as D (6 bases). CDR3 length: 17 residues. The germline V gene has CDR1 LGHNA and CDR2 YNFKEQ. V was pared by 1 base and J by 2 bases, with 15 bases between. The CDR3 loop is CASSQALQGNTGNTIYF. The CDR3 DNA follows: TGTGCCAGCAGCCAAGCCCTACAGGGTAATACTGGAAACACCATATATTTT.

This sequence joins TRBV3-1 (or the pseudogene TRBV3-2) and TRBJ1-6; TRBD1 matches at 8 bases. The CDR3 runs 14 residues. CDR1 is LGHDT, CDR2 YNNKEL, per germline (reference sequence). The V segment lost 2 bases and the J segment 9 bases; nucleotides outside the gene matches: 3. CDR3 DNA: TGTGCCAGCAGCCAAACAGGGGGAGGTTCACCCCTCCACTTT. Translating gives CASSQTGGGSPLHF.

The chain joins TRBV19 to TRBJ2-1; 8 nucleotides match TRBD1. CDR1 and CDR2 (germline): LNHDA, SQIVND (reference sequence). The CDR3 is 14 residues long. V shed 5 bases, J shed 4 bases, and the junction held 4 bases outside the gene matches. CDR3 residues: CASSVTGAYNEQFF. CDR3 bases: TGTGCCAGTAGTGTGACAGGGGCATACAATGAGCAGTTCTTC.

This chain joins TRBV13 and TRBJ2-2, with D unresolved. The germline V gene has CDR1 PRHDT and CDR2 FYEKMQ (reference sequence). V was shortened by 0 bases and J by 3 bases, with 11 bases between the two germline ends. This CDR3 has 16 amino acids. The CDR3 bases are TGTGCCAGCAGCTTAGGCCTTGGCTGGTACACCGGGGAGCTGTTTTTT. Translated, it gives CASSLGLGWYTGELFF.

The V gene is TRBV6-2 or TRBV6-3, the J gene TRBJ2-1; 14 bases are a match to TRBD2. V was clipped by 6 bases and J by 9 bases; unmatched bases: 7. Germline-derived CDR1 and CDR2 are MNHEY and SVGEGT. CDR3 length: 15 residues. CDR3: CASSPGTSGGGEQFF. The CDR3 DNA reads as TGTGCCAGCAGCCCCGGGACTAGCGGGGGCGGTGAGCAGTTCTTC.

The rearrangement uses TRBV19 and TRBJ2-5; weak D call: TRBD1 (6 bases). Trimming took off 9 bases at V and 5 bases at J, with 25 bases between the two ends. Germline CDR1 and CDR2: LNHDA and SQIVND (reference sequence). The CDR3 length is 16 residues. CDR3 bases: TGTGCCAGCCAAGACTCCTTCGGGACATCGGGGGAGACCCAGTACTTC. This encodes CASQDSFGTSGETQYF.

V and J are TRBV18 and TRBJ1-6; TRBD1 might be the D (5 bases). CDR3 size: 16 residues. Germline CDR1 KGHSH, CDR2 LQKENI. The V and J ends lost 1 base and 12 bases respectively, with 19 bases between them. In DNA form, the CDR3 reads TGTGCCAGCTCACCACGGGGGGGACTGACCCAAGAACCCCTCCACTTT. Amino acid sequence: CASSPRGGLTQEPLHF.

The chain recombines TRBV18 with TRBJ2-6, with D unresolved. The V end lost 7 bases, the J end lost 1 base, and 11 bases lay between the germline ends. Germline assignment: CDR1 KGHSH and CDR2 LQKENI. This CDR3 spans 15 amino acids. CDR3 region: CASFGSFSGANVLTF. DNA of the CDR3: TGTGCCAGCTTCGGTAGTTTTTCTGGGGCCAACGTCCTGACTTTC. Looking up the rest from reference TRBV18 and TRBJ2-6 gives the full variable domain: NAGVMQNPRHLVRRRGQEARLRCSPMKGHSHVYWYRQLPEEGLKFMVYLQKENIIDESGMPKERFSAEFPKEGPSILRIQQVVRGDSAAYFCASFGSFSGANVLTFGAGSRLTVL.